This T cell receptor (beta chain) was observed in a study of cytomegalovirus exposure and HLA in healthy donors. Study observations and caveats: In a later analysis, donors in an Asian-associated ancestry cluster reportedly had fewer N-insertions in productive TCRs than the cohort mean.

Primers included in the PCR were 60 Vbeta and 13 Jbeta primers. The table came from immunoSEQ multiplex PCR; TCRdb's copy has only in-frame clones and leaves some out. The table has 75,000 to 80,000 clones, over 60% seen once. With regard to this clone: What it recognizes is unknown.

CDR3 length: 15 residues. V lost 2 bases to trimming and J lost 0 bases, with 11 bases between them. CDR1 is SGHRS, CDR2 YFSETQ, per germline. The sequenced sample was PBMCs. This sequence originates from a male donor in good health and CMV-seropositive. The V gene is TRBV5-1, the J gene TRBJ1-2, with D possibly being TRBD1 (5 bases). CDR3 sequence reads: CASSLGAGTNYGYTF. In DNA, the CDR3 is TGCGCCAGCAGCTTAGGGGCAGGGACTAACTATGGCTACACCTTC.